This T cell receptor (beta chain) comes out of a study of cytomegalovirus exposure and HLA in healthy donors. Study outcomes and limitations: Follow-up analysis later connected one missense variant in DCLRE1C with trimming of TCR beta V- and J-genes. As a later analysis revealed, the rate of TCR association differed by HLA locus, with DRB1 most and HLA-C fewest.

Primers: 60 Vbeta forward and 13 Jbeta reverse. The repertoire was sequenced with immunoSEQ multiplex PCR; TCRdb's copy has only in-frame clones and lacks some. The sample yields 160,000 or so clones, less than 80% seen once. Turning to this clone: Its antigen remains unknown.

The CDR3 spans 13 residues. Germline CDR1 SGHTA, CDR2 FQGNSA. These donors, healthy bone marrow donors, were studied. V and J are TRBV7-2 and TRBJ2-2; 9 positions match TRBD2. Sequencing was carried out using PBMCs. The clonotype originates from a man aged 35 to 55 in good health and CMV-seronegative. The CDR3 loop reads CSGGANRTGELFF. The CDR3 DNA reads as TGTAGCGGGGGGGCGAATCGGACCGGGGAGCTGTTTTTT.